This entry describes one T cell receptor beta chain. Its antigen is unidentified. This specimen belongs to a study of T cell responses to AZD1222 COVID-19 vaccine. General observations from the study: Clonal diversity was possibly underestimated, and the donors were mostly white British, with more females. Unmutated variant regions reportedly attract nearly half of all spike-specific TCRs. Every sample of the repertoires postdated the peak T cell response.

Looked up from germline, CDR1 is DFQATT and CDR2 is SNEGSKA (reference sequence). The V end was cut by 3 bases, the J end by 0 bases, with 17 bases between. The CDR3 runs to 16 residues. Repertoires were generated with immunoSEQ multiplex PCR, while TCRdb's copy carries only in-frame clones and drops some. Of around 150,000 clones detected, roughly nine tenths appear once; the ten largest clones hold 1% to 1.5%. Second doses at about 4 or about 12 weeks were pooled. Specimen: peripheral blood, collected 28 days after the second AZD1222 dose. The V call is TRBV20-1, the J call TRBJ2-5; D is unresolved. The clonotype originates from an adult who received the AZD1222 COVID-19 vaccine. The CDR3 region is CSASNLGFEYQETQYF. The CDR3 DNA sequence: TGCAGTGCTAGTAATCTCGGATTTGAGTACCAAGAGACCCAGTACTTC.